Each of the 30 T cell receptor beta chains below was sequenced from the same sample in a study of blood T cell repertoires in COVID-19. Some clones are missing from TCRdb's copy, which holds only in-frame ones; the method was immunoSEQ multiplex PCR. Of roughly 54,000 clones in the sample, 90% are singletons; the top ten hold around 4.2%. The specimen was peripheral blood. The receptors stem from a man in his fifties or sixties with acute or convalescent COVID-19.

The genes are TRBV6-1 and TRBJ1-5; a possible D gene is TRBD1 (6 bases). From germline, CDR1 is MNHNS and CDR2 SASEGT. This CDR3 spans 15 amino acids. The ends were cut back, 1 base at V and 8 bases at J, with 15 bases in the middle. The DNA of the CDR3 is TGTGCCAGCAGTGAAGACCCAACAGGGAGGGAGCCCCAGCATTTT. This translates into CASSEDPTGREPQHF.

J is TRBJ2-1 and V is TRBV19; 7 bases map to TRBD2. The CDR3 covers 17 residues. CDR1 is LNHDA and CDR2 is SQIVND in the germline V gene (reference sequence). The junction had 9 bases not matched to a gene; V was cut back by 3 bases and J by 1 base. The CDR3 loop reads CASSIGGWGGSYNEQFF. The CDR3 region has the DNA TGTGCCAGTAGTATTGGTGGGTGGGGGGGTTCCTACAATGAGCAGTTCTTC.

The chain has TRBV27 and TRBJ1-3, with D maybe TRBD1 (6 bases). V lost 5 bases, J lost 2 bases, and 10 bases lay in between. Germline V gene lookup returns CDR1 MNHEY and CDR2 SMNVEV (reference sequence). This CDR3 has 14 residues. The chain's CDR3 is CASSPNRAGNTIYF. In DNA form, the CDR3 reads TGTGCCAGCAGTCCAAACAGGGCTGGAAACACCATATATTTT.

CDR3 sequence reads: CASSLDGGTGELFF. The CDR3 bases are TGCGCCAGCAGCTTGGACGGGGGCACCGGGGAGCTGTTTTTT. The chain carries TRBV5-1 and TRBJ2-2; a weak D match, TRBD2 (6 bases). This CDR3 contains 14 residues. Germline CDR1 SGHRS, CDR2 YFSETQ. Trimming took 0 bases from V and 4 from J, leaving 7 bases between them.

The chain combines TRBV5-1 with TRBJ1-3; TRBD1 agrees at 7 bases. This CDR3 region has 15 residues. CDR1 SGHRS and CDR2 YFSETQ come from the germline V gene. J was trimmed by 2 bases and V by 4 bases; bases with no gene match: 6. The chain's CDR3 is CASSGTASAGNTIYF. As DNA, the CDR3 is TGCGCCAGCAGCGGGACAGCGAGTGCTGGAAACACCATATATTTT.

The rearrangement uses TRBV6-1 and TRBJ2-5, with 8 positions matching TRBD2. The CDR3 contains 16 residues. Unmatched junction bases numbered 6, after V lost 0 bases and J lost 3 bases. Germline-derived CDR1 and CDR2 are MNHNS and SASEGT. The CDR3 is CASSEASAGGEETQYF. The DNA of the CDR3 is TGTGCCAGCAGTGAAGCTTCCGCGGGAGGTGAAGAGACCCAGTACTTC.

This CDR3 is CASSADLDSTYEQYF. In DNA form, the CDR3 reads TGTGCCAGCAGCGCAGACCTGGACAGCACCTACGAGCAGTACTTC. This chain uses TRBV9 with TRBJ2-7; D may be TRBD1 (6 bases). Trimming stripped 3 bases from V and 2 bases from J, with 15 bases between. CDR1 SGDLS and CDR2 YYNGEE come from the germline V gene. The CDR3 extends over 15 amino acids. The full variable domain, completed using reference TRBV9 and TRBJ2-7, is DSGVTQTPKHLITATGQRVTLRCSPRSGDLSVYWYQQSLDQGLQFLIQYYNGEERAKGNILERFSAQQFPDLHSELNLSSLELGDSALYFCASSADLDSTYEQYFGPGTRLTVT.

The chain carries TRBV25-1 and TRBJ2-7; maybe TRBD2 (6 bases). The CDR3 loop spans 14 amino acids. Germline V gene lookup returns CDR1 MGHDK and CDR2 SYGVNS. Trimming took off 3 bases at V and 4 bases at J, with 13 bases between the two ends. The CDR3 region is CASSDVSSVYEQYF. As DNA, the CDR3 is TGTGCCAGCAGTGACGTCTCTAGCGTTTACGAGCAGTACTTC.

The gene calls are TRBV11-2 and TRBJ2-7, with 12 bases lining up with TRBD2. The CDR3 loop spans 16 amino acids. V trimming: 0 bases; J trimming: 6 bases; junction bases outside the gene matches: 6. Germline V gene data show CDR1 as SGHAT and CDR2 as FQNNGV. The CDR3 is CASSLDRGLAGFEQYF. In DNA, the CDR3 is TGTGCCAGCAGCTTAGATAGGGGACTAGCGGGTTTCGAGCAGTACTTC.

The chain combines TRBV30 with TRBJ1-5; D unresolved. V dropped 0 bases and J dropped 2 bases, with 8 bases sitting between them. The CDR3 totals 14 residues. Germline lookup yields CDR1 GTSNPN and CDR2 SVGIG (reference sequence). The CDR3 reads CAWSVGARNQPQHF. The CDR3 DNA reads TGTGCCTGGAGTGTGGGCGCCCGCAATCAGCCCCAGCATTTT. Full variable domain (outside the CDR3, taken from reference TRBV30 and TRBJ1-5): SQTIHQWPATLVQPVGSPLSLECTVEGTSNPNLYWYRQAAGRGLQLLFYSVGIGQISSEVPQNLSASRPQDRQFILSSKKLLLSDSGFYLCAWSVGARNQPQHFGDGTRLSIL.

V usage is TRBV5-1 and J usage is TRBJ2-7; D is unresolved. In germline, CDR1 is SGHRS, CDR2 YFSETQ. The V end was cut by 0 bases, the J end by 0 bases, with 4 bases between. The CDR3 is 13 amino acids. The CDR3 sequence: CASSLGASYEQYF. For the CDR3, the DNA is TGCGCCAGCAGCTTGGGGGCCTCCTACGAGCAGTACTTC.

CDR3 nucleotide sequence: TGTGCGACGAACACAGGGAGAGTCCTCCACTTT. Protein sequence: CATNTGRVLHF. This sequence joins TRBV6-5 and TRBJ1-6; TRBD1 is a possible D gene (6 bases). This CDR3 has 11 residues. CDR1 MNHEY and CDR2 SVGAGI come from the germline V gene.

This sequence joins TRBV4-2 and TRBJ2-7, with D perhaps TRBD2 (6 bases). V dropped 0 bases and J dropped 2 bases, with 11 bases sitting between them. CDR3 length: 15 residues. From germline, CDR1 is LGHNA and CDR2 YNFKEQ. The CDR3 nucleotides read TGTGCCAGCAGCCAAGATGGGGCGGGACCCTACGAGCAGTACTTC. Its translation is CASSQDGAGPYEQYF.

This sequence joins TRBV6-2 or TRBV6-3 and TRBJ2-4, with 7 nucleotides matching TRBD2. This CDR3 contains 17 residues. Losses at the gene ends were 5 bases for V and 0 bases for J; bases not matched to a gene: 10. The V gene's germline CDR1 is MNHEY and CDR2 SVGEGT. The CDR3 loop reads CASSQPSGALAKNIQYF. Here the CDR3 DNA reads TGTGCCAGCAGTCAACCGAGCGGGGCACTAGCCAAAAACATTCAGTACTTC.

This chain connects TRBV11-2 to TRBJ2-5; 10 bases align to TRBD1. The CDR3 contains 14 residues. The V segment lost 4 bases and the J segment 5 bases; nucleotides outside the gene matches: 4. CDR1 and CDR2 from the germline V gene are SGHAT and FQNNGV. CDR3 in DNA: TGTGCCAGCAGCTCCCGGGACAGGGGTGAGACCCAGTACTTC. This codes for CASSSRDRGETQYF.

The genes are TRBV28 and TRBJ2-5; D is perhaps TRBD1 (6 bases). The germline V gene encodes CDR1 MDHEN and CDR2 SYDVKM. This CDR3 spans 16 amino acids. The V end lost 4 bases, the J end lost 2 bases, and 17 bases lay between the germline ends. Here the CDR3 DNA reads TGTGCCAGCAGTTCCCCGGACAGCCCGTTACAAGAGACCCAGTACTTC. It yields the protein CASSSPDSPLQETQYF. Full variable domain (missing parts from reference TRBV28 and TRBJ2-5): DVKVTQSSRYLVKRTGEKVFLECVQDMDHENMFWYRQDPGLGLRLIYFSYDVKMKEKGDIPEGYSVSREKKERFSLILESASTNQTSMYLCASSSPDSPLQETQYFGPGTRLLVL.

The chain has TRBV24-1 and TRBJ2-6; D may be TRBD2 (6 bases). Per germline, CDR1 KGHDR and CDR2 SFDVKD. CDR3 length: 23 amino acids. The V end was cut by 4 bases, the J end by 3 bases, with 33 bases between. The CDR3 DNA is TGTGCCACCAGTGAGAGTTGGAGCCTTCCCCGCCGTCATCGCGGGGTTGGGGCCAACGTCCTGACTTTC. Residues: CATSESWSLPRRHRGVGANVLTF.

CDR3 in DNA: TGTGCCAGCAGCTTAGTCGCGGGAGTCGTAAATACGCAGTATTTT. This gives the protein CASSLVAGVVNTQYF. The rearrangement links TRBV7-2 to TRBJ2-3, with 7 bases aligning to TRBD2. Germline trimming cut 1 base from V and 7 bases from J; bases unmatched to any gene: 8. The CDR3 consists of 15 residues. CDR1 is SGHTA and CDR2 is FQGNSA in the germline V gene.

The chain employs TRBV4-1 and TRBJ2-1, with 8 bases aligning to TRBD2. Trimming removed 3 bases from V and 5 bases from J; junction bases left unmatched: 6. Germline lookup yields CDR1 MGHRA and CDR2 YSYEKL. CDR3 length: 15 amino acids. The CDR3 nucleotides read TGCGCCAGCAGCCATCAGAGCGGGAGAGACAATGAGCAGTTCTTC. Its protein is CASSHQSGRDNEQFF.

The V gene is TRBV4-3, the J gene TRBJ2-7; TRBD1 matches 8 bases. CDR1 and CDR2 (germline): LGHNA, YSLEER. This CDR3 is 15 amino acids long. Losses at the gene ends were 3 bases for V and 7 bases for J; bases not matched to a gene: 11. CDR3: CASSQDRAYPREQYF. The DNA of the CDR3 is TGCGCCAGCAGCCAGGACAGGGCCTATCCTCGGGAGCAGTACTTC.

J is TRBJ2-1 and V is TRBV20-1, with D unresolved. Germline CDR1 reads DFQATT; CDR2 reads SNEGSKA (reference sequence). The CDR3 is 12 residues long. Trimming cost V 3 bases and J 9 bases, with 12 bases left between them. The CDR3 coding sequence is TGCAGTGCTAGTGACTCGTCTCGTGAGCAGTTCTTC. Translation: CSASDSSREQFF.

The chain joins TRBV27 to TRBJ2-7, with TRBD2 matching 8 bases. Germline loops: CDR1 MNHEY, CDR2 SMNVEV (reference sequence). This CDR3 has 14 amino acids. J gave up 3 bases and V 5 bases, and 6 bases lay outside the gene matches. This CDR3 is CASSQREKVYEQYF. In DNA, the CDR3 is TGTGCCAGCAGTCAGCGGGAGAAGGTCTACGAGCAGTACTTC.

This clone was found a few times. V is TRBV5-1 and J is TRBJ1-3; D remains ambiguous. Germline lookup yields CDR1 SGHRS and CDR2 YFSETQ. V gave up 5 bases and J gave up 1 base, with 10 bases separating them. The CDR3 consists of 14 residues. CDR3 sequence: CASRAEASGNTIYF. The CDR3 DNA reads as TGCGCCAGCAGGGCCGAGGCGTCTGGAAACACCATATATTTT.

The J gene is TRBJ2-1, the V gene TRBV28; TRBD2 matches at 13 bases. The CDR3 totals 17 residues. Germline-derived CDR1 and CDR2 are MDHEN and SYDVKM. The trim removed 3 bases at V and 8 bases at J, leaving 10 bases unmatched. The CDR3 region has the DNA TGTGCCAGCAGTTTCCCCCTCACTAGCGGGGGGGGCGATGAGCAGTTCTTC. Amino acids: CASSFPLTSGGGDEQFF.

DNA for the CDR3: TGTGCCAGCACCTCCGCGGTGATAAAGACCCAGTACTTC. Translation gives CASTSAVIKTQYF. This sequence joins TRBV7-9 and TRBJ2-5; D remains ambiguous. Trimming took 7 bases from V and 6 from J, leaving 15 bases between them. The CDR3 contains 13 residues. The germline gives CDR1 SEHNR, CDR2 FQNEAQ (reference sequence). Filled out from reference TRBV7-9 and TRBJ2-5, the complete variable domain reads DTGVSQNPRHKITKRGQNVTFRCDPISEHNRLYWYRQTLGQGPEFLTYFQNEAQLEKSRLLSDRFSAERPKGSFSTLEIQRTEQGDSAMYLCASTSAVIKTQYFGPGTRLLVL.

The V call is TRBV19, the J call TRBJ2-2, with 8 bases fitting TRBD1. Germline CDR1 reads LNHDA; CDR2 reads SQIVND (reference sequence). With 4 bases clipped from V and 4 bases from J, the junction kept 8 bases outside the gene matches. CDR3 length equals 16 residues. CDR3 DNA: TGTGCCAGTAGTACCCAGGGGGCGCGTCCCACCGGGGAGCTGTTTTTT. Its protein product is CASSTQGARPTGELFF.

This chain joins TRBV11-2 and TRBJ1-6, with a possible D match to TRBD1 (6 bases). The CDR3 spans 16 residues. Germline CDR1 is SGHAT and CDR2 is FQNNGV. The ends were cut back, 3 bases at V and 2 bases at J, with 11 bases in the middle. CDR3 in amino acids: CASSFLRGTYNSPLHF. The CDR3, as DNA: TGTGCCAGCAGCTTTTTAAGGGGGACCTATAATTCACCCCTCCACTTT.

CDR3 sequence reads: CASTTATGELFF. Here the CDR3 DNA reads TGTGCCAGCACGACAGCCACCGGGGAGCTGTTTTTT. The chain links TRBV6-6 to TRBJ2-2; D may be TRBD1 (5 bases). Trimming cost V 7 bases and J 4 bases, with 7 bases left between them. Germline loops: CDR1 MNHNY, CDR2 SVGAGI (reference sequence). The CDR3 sequence is 12 residues long.

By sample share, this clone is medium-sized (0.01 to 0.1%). The CDR3 nucleotides are TGTGCCAGCAGCCCCCATAGGGACAACTACTACGAGCAGTACTTC. This sequence encodes CASSPHRDNYYEQYF. The chain couples TRBV3-1 (or the pseudogene TRBV3-2) to TRBJ2-7, with TRBD1 as a possible D gene (6 bases). Germline V gene data show CDR1 as LGHDT and CDR2 as YNNKEL (reference sequence). CDR3 length: 15 amino acids. V was trimmed by 4 bases and J by 3 bases, leaving 16 bases between them.

CDR3 DNA: TGCGCCAGCAGCCCCCAGGTCTCTGGGGCCAACGTCCTGACTTTC. Its protein is CASSPQVSGANVLTF. V usage is TRBV4-3 and J usage is TRBJ2-6; no definite D call. The CDR3 consists of 15 residues. Germline V gene lookup returns CDR1 LGHNA and CDR2 YSLEER. V lost 4 bases and J lost 0, with 7 bases in between.